Following are 19 T cell receptor beta chains from one sample sequenced in a study of regulatory T cells in long-lasting Graves disease. Investigators prepared the TCR beta libraries by applying iRepertoire HTBI primers and Arm-PCR of CDR3 regions. From the multiplex PCR reads, TCRdb called clonotypes with MiXCR, one entry per CDR3 protein. Among 450,000 to 600,000 distinct CDR3 sequences listed, 15% to 20% were seen once. This sample's time point: newly diagnosed GD, antithyroid drugs for less than 3 months. There was RNA extracted from PBMCs, and the TCR library was made from it. These data were also filed under a second study, of T cells in Graves' hyperthyroidism and ophthalmopathy.

The sequenced sample was peripheral blood mononuclear cells (PBMCs), obtained at new diagnosis, from a patient treated with antithyroid drugs. The receptors were sampled from a man aged 40-50 years with Graves disease.

This clonotype was detected ten times or more. The chain combines TRBV5-1 with TRBJ2-7; 8 positions agree with TRBD1. Germline assignment: CDR1 SGHRS and CDR2 YFSETQ. The CDR3 contains 15 residues. Trimming took 0 bases from V and 3 from J; bases not matched to a gene: 5. Written as DNA, the CDR3 is TGCGCCAGCAGCTTGGCCCCGGGACAGGTCTACGAGCAGTACTTC. Protein sequence: CASSLAPGQVYEQYF.

This clonotype was detected ten times or more. The V gene is TRBV28, the J gene TRBJ1-6; 7 bases are a match to TRBD1. V was pared by 6 bases and J by 10 bases, with 9 bases of the junction left unmatched. Germline lookup yields CDR1 MDHEN and CDR2 SYDVKM. There are 14 residues in the CDR3. The CDR3 nucleotides read TGTGCCAGCAGACACAGGGGCAGTAGCTCACCCCTCCACTTT. Translation: CASRHRGSSSPLHF.

Ten or more counts support this clonotype. The chain employs TRBV5-1 and TRBJ2-3; no clear D. CDR3 length equals 15 residues. Germline lookup yields CDR1 SGHRS and CDR2 YFSETQ. Trimming cost V 0 bases and J 8 bases, with 16 bases left between them. The DNA of the CDR3 is TGCGCCAGCAGCTTGGAAGGTGCGGCAGCTGGTACGCAGTATTTT. Translating it yields CASSLEGAAAGTQYF. The whole variable domain, filled in from reference TRBV5-1 and TRBJ2-3, reads KAGVTQTPRYLIKTRGQQVTLSCSPISGHRSVSWYQQTPGQGLQFLFEYFSETQRNKGNFPGRFSGRQFSNSRSEMNVSTLELGDSALYLCASSLEGAAAGTQYFGPGTRLTVL.

V and J are TRBV4-1 and TRBJ1-1; no definite D call. Per germline, CDR1 MGHRA and CDR2 YSYEKL. The CDR3 loop spans 13 amino acids. Trimming cost V 0 bases and J 5 bases, with 7 bases left between them. The CDR3, as DNA: TGCGCCAGCAGCCAAGATCCACAGACTGAAGCTTTCTTT. It is translated as CASSQDPQTEAFF.

This clonotype came up many times. J is TRBJ2-1 and V is TRBV28; D is unresolved. The CDR3 has 15 residues. Trimming removed 2 bases at V and 7 bases at J, with 15 bases between. Germline values: CDR1 MDHEN, CDR2 SYDVKM. The CDR3 protein is CASSLRVSSANEQFF. The CDR3 DNA is TGTGCCAGCAGTTTACGAGTTTCCTCGGCAAATGAGCAGTTCTTC.

Many counts were recorded for this clonotype. CDR3 in amino acids: CASSAQKTKNIQYF. The CDR3, as DNA: TGTGCCAGCAGTGCCCAGAAAACTAAAAACATTCAGTACTTC. V usage is TRBV2 and J usage is TRBJ2-4; the D is unclear. The germline V and J ends were trimmed by 4 bases and 4 bases, with 11 bases remaining between them. The CDR3 covers 14 residues. The germline V gene has CDR1 SNHLY and CDR2 FYNNEI.

The V call is TRBV24-1, the J call TRBJ2-3, with TRBD2 as a possible D gene (6 bases). CDR1 KGHDR and CDR2 SFDVKD come from the germline V gene. This CDR3 comprises 13 residues. V shed 6 bases and J shed 4 bases, with 10 bases lying between them. CDR3 amino acids: CATSMTGADTQYF. DNA of the CDR3: TGTGCCACCAGTATGACGGGAGCAGATACGCAGTATTTT.

This clonotype has ten or more counts. This chain's CDR3 is CSAGSVSGDEQFF. CDR3 in DNA: TGCAGCGCCGGATCCGTCTCCGGGGATGAGCAGTTCTTC. The chain has TRBV29-1 and TRBJ2-1; the D gene is possibly TRBD2 (5 bases). V shed 7 bases and J shed 8 bases, with 18 bases lying between them. The CDR3 loop spans 13 amino acids. Germline V gene data show CDR1 as SQVTM and CDR2 as ANQGSEA.

This clonotype was detected many times. This rearrangement joins TRBV28 to TRBJ2-7; 10 bases are shared with TRBD2. Germline-derived CDR1 and CDR2 are MDHEN and SYDVKM. This CDR3 spans 15 amino acids. Unmatched junction bases numbered 5, after V lost 5 bases and J lost 1 base. The CDR3 protein is CASSGLAEPSYEQYF. The CDR3 nucleotides are TGTGCCAGCAGTGGACTAGCGGAGCCATCCTACGAGCAGTACTTC.

This clonotype appeared many times. The V call is TRBV6-2 or TRBV6-3, the J call TRBJ2-3; 9 bases are a match to TRBD1. V dropped 5 bases and J dropped 4; count of bases not matched to a gene: 7. The germline CDR1 and CDR2 sequences are MNHEY and SVGEGT. The CDR3 has 15 amino acids. The CDR3 spells CASSHLTGGSDTQYF. The CDR3 coding sequence is TGTGCCAGCAGTCATCTGACAGGGGGATCAGATACGCAGTATTTT.

This clonotype was observed at least ten times. The chain links TRBV18 to TRBJ2-1; TRBD2 aligns across 12 bases. This CDR3 contains 14 residues. V lost 3 bases to trimming and J lost 9 bases; unmatched junction nucleotides: 3. Germline CDR1 reads KGHSH; CDR2 reads LQKENI. The CDR3 DNA sequence: TGTGCCAGCTCACCTTGGACTAGCGGGGTTGAGCAGTTCTTC. Translation: CASSPWTSGVEQFF.

The V and J genes are TRBV25-1 and TRBJ1-2, with 9 bases fitting TRBD1. Germline CDR1 reads MGHDK; CDR2 reads SYGVNS. The CDR3 totals 15 residues. The V gene end was trimmed by 2 bases and the J gene end by 0 bases; junction bases not matched to a gene: 1. CDR3: CASSETGGPNYGYTF. The CDR3 region has the DNA TGTGCCAGCAGTGAAACAGGGGGCCCTAACTATGGCTACACCTTC.

The chain has TRBV9 and TRBJ2-3; D gene uncertain. Germline V gene sequence: CDR1 SGDLS, CDR2 YYNGEE. The V end lost 3 bases, the J end lost 4 bases, and 12 bases lay between the germline ends. The CDR3 sequence is 14 residues long. The CDR3 DNA reads as TGTGCCAGCAGCGCCAGCAGACCCTCAGATACGCAGTATTTT. Translated: CASSASRPSDTQYF.

At least ten counts were recorded for this clonotype. The junction and the germline gene differ at one end; a read error may be behind it. The J gene is TRBJ2-3, the V gene TRBV11-2; TRBD2 agrees at 7 bases. From germline, CDR1 is SGHAT and CDR2 FQNNGV. This CDR3 region has 14 residues. The CDR3 spells CASSDTSARDTQYF. DNA of the CDR3: TGCGCCAGCAGCGATACTAGCGCTCGAGATACGCAGTATTTT.

The sample holds a few counts of this clonotype. J is TRBJ2-4 and V is TRBV28, with a weak D call TRBD1 (6 bases). Germline CDR1 and CDR2: MDHEN and SYDVKM. There are 18 residues in the CDR3. The V end was cut by 6 bases, the J end by 0 bases, with 21 bases between. The CDR3 here is CASSLQLTGTLAKNIQYF. The CDR3 nucleotides read TGTGCCAGCAGCCTTCAGCTGACAGGAACTCTAGCCAAAAACATTCAGTACTTC.

At least ten counts were recorded for this clonotype. The chain uses TRBV30 and TRBJ2-7; 7 bases align to TRBD2. After removal of 0 bases from V and 1 base from J, the junction contained 3 bases not matched to a gene. The CDR3 is made up of 14 amino acids. The germline CDR1 and CDR2 sequences are GTSNPN and SVGIG (reference sequence). The CDR3 region is CAWSVASGSYEQYF. Written as DNA, the CDR3 is TGTGCCTGGAGTGTAGCTAGCGGTTCCTACGAGCAGTACTTC.

This clonotype was counted ten times or more. The chain employs TRBV28 and TRBJ2-2; D is unclear. CDR1 and CDR2 from the germline V gene are MDHEN and SYDVKM. Trimming cost V 4 bases and J 7 bases, with 22 bases left between them. This CDR3 spans 17 amino acids. The CDR3 nucleotides are TGTGCCAGCAGTTACCCCCAGAAGGGAACCCAACACGGGGAGCTGTTTTTT. Its translation is CASSYPQKGTQHGELFF.

At least ten counts were recorded for this clonotype. The chain uses TRBV2 and TRBJ2-7; D not resolved. V dropped 4 bases and J dropped 0 bases, with 10 bases sitting between them. This CDR3 spans 14 amino acids. Germline V gene sequence: CDR1 SNHLY, CDR2 FYNNEI. CDR3 sequence: CASSVAGNSYEQYF. The CDR3 region has the DNA TGTGCCAGCAGTGTTGCAGGAAACTCCTACGAGCAGTACTTC. Together with reference TRBV2 and TRBJ2-7, the CDR3 gives the full variable domain: EPEVTQTPSHQVTQMGQEVILRCVPISNHLYFYWYRQILGQKVEFLVSFYNNEISEKSEIFDDQFSVERPDGSNFTLKIRSTKLEDSAMYFCASSVAGNSYEQYFGPGTRLTVT.

To note about this clonotype: One junction end does not reproduce the germline sequence, and a read error may be involved. The chain links TRBV5-5 to TRBJ2-5, with D unclear. Looked up from germline, CDR1 is SGHKS and CDR2 is YYEKEE (reference sequence). This CDR3 is 11 amino acids long. The CDR3 loop reads CVSSLVSLEYF. The CDR3 DNA reads as TGTGTCAGCAGCTTGGTTTCGTTGGAGTACTTC.